This T cell receptor beta chain was found in a study of molecular identifiers for immune sequencing clone quantification. For bulk TCR libraries, previously described methods and listed TCR primers were used. TCRdb re-derived calls from the PCR reads in MiXCR, one entry per CDR3 protein. The table records some 680,000 distinct CDR3 sequences, around 25% of them present only once. Turning to this clonotype: At one end the junction does not follow the germline gene, possibly because of a read error.

The CDR3 consists of 17 residues. This clonotype was obtained from a human donor in good health. Some libraries in this study had Jurkat cell RNA spiked in. The sample consisted of naive CD8+ T cells from blood, with Jurkat cell RNA spiked in. Subset of the sample: FACS-sorted CD8+CD4-CCR7+CD45RA+ naive T cells. This chain connects TRBV5-3 to TRBJ2-3, with 13 nucleotides matching TRBD2. TRBV5-3 falls under the ORF class, with uncertain function. In nucleotides, the CDR3 is TGTGCCAGCAGCTTACACTGGACTAGCGGGAGCACAGATGCGCAGTATTTT. Translation: CASSLHWTSGSTDAQYF.